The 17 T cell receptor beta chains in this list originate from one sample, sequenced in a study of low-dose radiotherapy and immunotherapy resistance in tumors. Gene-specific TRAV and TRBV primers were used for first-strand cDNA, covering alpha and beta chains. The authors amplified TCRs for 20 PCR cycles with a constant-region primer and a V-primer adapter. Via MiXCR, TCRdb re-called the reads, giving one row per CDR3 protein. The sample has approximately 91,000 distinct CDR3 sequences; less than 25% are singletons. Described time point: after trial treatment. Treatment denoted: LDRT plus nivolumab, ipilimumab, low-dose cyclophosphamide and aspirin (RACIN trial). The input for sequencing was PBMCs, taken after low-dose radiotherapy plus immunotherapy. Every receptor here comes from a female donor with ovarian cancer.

The CDR3 is CASSSSSGSADTQYF. As DNA, the CDR3 is TGTGCCAGCAGCTCATCTAGCGGGAGCGCAGATACGCAGTATTTT. This chain joins TRBV7-2 and TRBJ2-3; 10 bases are shared with TRBD2. Per germline, CDR1 SGHTA and CDR2 FQGNSA. The length of the CDR3 is 15 residues. V shed 4 bases and J 4 bases; nucleotides not matched to a gene: 5. Full variable domain (missing parts from reference TRBV7-2 and TRBJ2-3): GAGVSQSPSNKVTEKGKDVELRCDPISGHTALYWYRQSLGQGLEFLIYFQGNSAPDKSGLPSDRFSAERTGGSVSTLTIQRTQQEDSAVYLCASSSSSGSADTQYFGPGTRLTVL.

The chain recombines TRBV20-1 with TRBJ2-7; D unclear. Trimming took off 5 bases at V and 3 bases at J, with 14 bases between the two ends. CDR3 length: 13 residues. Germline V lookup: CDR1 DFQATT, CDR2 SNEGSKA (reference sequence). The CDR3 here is CSAGPGQSYEQYF. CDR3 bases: TGCAGTGCTGGCCCCGGCCAGAGCTACGAGCAGTACTTC.

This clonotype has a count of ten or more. The CDR3 loop reads CASSPLGNEQFF. The CDR3 nucleotides read TGTGCCAGCAGCCCCCTGGGGAATGAGCAGTTCTTC. This chain uses TRBV11-2 with TRBJ2-1; no firm D call. Trimming took 5 bases from V and 7 from J, leaving 9 bases between them. This CDR3 spans 12 amino acids. Germline V gene sequence: CDR1 SGHAT, CDR2 FQNNGV. The full variable domain, rest sourced from reference TRBV11-2 and TRBJ2-1, is EAGVAQSPRYKIIEKRQSVAFWCNPISGHATLYWYQQILGQGPKLLIQFQNNGVVDDSQLPKDRFSAERLKGVDSTLKIQPAKLEDSAVYLCASSPLGNEQFFGPGTRLTVL.

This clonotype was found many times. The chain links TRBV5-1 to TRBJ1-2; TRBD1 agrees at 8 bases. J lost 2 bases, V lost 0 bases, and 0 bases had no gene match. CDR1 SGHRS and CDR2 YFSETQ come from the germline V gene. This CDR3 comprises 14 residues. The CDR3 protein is CASSLGQGNYGYTF. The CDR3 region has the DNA TGCGCCAGCAGCTTGGGACAGGGGAACTATGGCTACACCTTC.

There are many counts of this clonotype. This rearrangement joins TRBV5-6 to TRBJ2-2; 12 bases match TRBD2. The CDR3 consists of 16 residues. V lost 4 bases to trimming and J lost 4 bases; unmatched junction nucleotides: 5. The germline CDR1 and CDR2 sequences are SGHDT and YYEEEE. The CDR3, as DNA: TGTGCCAGCAGCCCACTAGCGGGAGGAGGCACCGGGGAGCTGTTTTTT. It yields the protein CASSPLAGGGTGELFF.

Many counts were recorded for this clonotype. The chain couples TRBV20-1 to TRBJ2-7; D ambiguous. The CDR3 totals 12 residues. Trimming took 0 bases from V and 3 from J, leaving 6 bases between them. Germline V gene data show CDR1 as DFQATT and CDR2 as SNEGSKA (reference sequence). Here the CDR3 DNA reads TGCAGTGCTAGAGATTTGGGCTACGAGCAGTACTTC. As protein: CSARDLGYEQYF.

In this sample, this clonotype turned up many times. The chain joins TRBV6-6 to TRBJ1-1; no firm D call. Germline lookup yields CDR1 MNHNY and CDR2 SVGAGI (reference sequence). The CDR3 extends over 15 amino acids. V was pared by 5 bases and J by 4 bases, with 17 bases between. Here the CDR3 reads CASSTRETLGTEAFF. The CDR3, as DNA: TGTGCCAGCAGTACACGGGAGACCCTTGGCACTGAAGCTTTCTTT.

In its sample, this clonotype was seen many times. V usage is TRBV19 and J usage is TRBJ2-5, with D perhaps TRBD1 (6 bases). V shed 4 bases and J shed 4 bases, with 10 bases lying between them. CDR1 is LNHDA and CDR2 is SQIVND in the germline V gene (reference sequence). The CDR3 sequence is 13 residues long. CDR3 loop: CASSKQGGETQYF. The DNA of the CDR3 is TGTGCCAGTAGTAAACAGGGCGGAGAGACCCAGTACTTC.

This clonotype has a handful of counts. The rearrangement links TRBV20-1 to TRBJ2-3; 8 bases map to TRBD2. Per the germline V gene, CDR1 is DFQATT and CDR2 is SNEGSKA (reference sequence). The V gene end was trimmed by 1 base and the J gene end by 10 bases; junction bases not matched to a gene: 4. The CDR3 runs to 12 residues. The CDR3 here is CSARGEAGAQYF. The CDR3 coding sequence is TGCAGTGCTAGAGGGGAAGCGGGGGCGCAGTATTTT.

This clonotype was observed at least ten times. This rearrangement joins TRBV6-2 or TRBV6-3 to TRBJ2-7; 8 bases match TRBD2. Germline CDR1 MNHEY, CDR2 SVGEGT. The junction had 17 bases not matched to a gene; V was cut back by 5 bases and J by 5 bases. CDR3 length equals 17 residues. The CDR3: CASSDDGGRWVKHEQYF. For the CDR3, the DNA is TGTGCCAGCAGTGATGATGGCGGGAGGTGGGTTAAGCACGAGCAGTACTTC.

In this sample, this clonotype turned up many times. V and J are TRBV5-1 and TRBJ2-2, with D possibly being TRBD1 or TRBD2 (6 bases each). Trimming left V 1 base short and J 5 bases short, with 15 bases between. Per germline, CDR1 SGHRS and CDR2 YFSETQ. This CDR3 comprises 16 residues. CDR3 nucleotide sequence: TGCGCCAGCAGCTTGTGGGTATCGGGGGCGACCGGGGAGCTGTTTTTT. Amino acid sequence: CASSLWVSGATGELFF.

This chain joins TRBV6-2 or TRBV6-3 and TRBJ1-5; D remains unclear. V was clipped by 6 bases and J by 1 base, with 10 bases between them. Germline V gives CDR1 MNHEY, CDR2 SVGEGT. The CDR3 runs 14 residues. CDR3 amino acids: CASSRGSSNQPQHF. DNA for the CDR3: TGTGCCAGCAGCCGAGGTAGCAGCAATCAGCCCCAGCATTTT.

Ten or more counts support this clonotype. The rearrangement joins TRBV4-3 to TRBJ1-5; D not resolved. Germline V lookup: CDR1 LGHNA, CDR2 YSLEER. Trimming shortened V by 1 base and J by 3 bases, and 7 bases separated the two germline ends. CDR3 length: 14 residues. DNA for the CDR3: TGCGCCAGCAGCCAAGTTAGTAACAATCAGCCCCAGCATTTT. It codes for CASSQVSNNQPQHF.

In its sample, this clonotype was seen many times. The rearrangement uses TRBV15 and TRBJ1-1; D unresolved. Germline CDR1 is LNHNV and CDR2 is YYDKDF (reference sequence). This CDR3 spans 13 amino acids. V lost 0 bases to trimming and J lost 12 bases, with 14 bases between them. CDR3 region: CATSRDSFRGSFF. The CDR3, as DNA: TGTGCCACCAGCAGAGATAGTTTTCGCGGGTCTTTCTTT.

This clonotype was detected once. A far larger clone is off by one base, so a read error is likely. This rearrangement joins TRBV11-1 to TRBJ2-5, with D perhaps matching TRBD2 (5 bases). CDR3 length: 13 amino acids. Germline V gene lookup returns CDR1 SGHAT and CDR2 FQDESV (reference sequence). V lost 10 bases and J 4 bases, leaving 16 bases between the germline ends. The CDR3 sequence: CATSGGWRETQYF. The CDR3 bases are TGTGCCACCTCGGGCGGGTGGCGAGAGACCCAGTACTTC.

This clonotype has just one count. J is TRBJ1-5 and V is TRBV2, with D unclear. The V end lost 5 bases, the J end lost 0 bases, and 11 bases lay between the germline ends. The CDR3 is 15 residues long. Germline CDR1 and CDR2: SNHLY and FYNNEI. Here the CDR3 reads CASSSDGNSNQPQHF. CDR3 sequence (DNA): TGTGCCAGCAGTTCGGACGGGAATAGCAATCAGCCCCAGCATTTT.

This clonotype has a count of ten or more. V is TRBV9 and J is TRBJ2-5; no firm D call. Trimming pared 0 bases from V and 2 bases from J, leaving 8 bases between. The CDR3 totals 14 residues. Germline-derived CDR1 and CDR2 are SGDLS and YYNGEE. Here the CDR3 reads CASSVGWVQETQYF. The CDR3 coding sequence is TGTGCCAGCAGCGTAGGCTGGGTACAAGAGACCCAGTACTTC. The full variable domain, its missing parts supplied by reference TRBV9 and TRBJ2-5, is DSGVTQTPKHLITATGQRVTLRCSPRSGDLSVYWYQQSLDQGLQFLIQYYNGEERAKGNILERFSAQQFPDLHSELNLSSLELGDSALYFCASSVGWVQETQYFGPGTRLLVL.